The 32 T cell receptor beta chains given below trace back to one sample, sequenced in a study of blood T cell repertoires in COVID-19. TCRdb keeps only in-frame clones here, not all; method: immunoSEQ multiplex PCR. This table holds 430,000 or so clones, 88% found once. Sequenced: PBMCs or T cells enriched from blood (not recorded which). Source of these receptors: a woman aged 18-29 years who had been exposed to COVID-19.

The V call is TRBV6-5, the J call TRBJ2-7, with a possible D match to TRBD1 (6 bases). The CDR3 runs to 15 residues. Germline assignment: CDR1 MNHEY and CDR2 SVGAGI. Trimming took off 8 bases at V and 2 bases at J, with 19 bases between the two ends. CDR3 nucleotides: TGTGCCAGCTATCATTTCGGGGACACCACCTACGAGCAGTACTTC. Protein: CASYHFGDTTYEQYF.

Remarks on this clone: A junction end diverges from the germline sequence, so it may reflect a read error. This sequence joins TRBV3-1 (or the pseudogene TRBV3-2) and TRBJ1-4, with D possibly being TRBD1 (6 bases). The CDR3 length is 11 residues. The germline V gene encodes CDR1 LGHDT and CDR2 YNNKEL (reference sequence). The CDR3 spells CASSQDDRPLF. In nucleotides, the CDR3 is TGTGCCAGCAGCCAAGATGACAGGCCCCTTTTT.

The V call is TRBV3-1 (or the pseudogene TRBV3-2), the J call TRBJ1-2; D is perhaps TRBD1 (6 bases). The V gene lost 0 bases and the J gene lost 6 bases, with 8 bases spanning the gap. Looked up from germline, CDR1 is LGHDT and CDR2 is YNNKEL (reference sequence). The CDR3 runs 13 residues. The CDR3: CASSQERGNGYTF. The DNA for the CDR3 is TGTGCCAGCAGCCAAGAGAGGGGGAATGGCTACACCTTC.

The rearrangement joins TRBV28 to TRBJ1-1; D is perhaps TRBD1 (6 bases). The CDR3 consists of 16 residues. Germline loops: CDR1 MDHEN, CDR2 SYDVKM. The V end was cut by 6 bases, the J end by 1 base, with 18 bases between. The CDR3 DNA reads TGTGCCAGCAGCTTGGCAGGGGACGGCTGGAACACTGAAGCTTTCTTT. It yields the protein CASSLAGDGWNTEAFF. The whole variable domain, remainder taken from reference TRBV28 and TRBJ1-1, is DVKVTQSSRYLVKRTGEKVFLECVQDMDHENMFWYRQDPGLGLRLIYFSYDVKMKEKGDIPEGYSVSREKKERFSLILESASTNQTSMYLCASSLAGDGWNTEAFFGQGTRLTVV.

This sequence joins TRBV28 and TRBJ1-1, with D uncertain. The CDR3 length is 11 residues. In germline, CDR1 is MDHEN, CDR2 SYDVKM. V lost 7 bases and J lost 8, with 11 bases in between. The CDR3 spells CASKGRGEAFF. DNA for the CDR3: TGTGCCAGCAAAGGACGAGGGGAAGCTTTCTTT.

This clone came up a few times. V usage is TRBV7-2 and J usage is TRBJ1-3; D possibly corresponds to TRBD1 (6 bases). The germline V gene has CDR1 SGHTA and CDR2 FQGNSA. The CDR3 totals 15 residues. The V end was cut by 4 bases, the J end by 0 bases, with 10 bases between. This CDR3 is CASSSTGLSGNTIYF. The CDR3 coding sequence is TGTGCCAGCAGCTCCACAGGGCTCTCTGGAAACACCATATATTTT.

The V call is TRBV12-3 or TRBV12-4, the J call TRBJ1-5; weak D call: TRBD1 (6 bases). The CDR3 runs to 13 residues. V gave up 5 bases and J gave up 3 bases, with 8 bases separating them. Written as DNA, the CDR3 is TGTGCCAGCAGTACAGGGCCCAATCAGCCCCAGCATTTT. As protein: CASSTGPNQPQHF.

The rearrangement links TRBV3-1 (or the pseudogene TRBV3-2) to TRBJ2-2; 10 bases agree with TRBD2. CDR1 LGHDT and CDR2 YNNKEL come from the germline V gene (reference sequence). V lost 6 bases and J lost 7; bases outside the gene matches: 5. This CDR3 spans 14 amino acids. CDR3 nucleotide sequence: TGTGCCAGCAGTCCTACTAGCGGGGACGGGGAGCTGTTTTTT. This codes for CASSPTSGDGELFF.

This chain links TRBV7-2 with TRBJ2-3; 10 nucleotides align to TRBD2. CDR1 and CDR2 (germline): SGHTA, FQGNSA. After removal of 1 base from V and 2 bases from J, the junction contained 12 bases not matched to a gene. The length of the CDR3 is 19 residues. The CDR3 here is CASSLGLAGGTGHTDTQYF. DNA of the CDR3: TGTGCCAGCAGCTTAGGTTTAGCGGGGGGCACAGGCCACACAGATACGCAGTATTTT. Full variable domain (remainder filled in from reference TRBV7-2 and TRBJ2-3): GAGVSQSPSNKVTEKGKDVELRCDPISGHTALYWYRQSLGQGLEFLIYFQGNSAPDKSGLPSDRFSAERTGGSVSTLTIQRTQQEDSAVYLCASSLGLAGGTGHTDTQYFGPGTRLTVL.

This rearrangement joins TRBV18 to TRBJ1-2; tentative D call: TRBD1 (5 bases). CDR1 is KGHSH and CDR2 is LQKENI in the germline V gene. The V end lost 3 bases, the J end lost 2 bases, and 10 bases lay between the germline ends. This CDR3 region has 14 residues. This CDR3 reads CASSPTGQNYGYTF. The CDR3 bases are TGTGCCAGCTCACCCACAGGACAAAACTATGGCTACACCTTC.

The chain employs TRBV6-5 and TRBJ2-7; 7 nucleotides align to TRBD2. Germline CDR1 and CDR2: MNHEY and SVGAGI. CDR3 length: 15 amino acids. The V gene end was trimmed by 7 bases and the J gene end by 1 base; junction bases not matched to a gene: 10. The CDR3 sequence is CASTDPASGSYEQYF. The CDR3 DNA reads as TGTGCCAGCACCGACCCGGCTAGCGGATCCTACGAGCAGTACTTC.

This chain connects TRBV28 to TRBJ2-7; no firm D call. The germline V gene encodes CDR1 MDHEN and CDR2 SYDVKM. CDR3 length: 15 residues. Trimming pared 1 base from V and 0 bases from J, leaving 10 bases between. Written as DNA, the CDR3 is TGTGCCAGCAGTTTATCGTCGGAGAGCTCCTACGAGCAGTACTTC. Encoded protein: CASSLSSESSYEQYF.

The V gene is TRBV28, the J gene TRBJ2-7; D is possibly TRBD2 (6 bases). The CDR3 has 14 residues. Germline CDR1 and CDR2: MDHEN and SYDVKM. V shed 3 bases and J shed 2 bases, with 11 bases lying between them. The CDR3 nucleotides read TGTGCCAGCAGTTTCCAGGGAGGACCCTACGAGCAGTACTTC. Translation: CASSFQGGPYEQYF.

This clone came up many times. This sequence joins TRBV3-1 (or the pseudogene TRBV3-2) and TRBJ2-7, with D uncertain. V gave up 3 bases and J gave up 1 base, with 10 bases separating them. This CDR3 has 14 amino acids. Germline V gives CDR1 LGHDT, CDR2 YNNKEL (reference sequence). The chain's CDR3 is CASSQSQRSYEQYF. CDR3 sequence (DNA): TGTGCCAGCAGCCAGAGTCAGCGTTCCTACGAGCAGTACTTC.

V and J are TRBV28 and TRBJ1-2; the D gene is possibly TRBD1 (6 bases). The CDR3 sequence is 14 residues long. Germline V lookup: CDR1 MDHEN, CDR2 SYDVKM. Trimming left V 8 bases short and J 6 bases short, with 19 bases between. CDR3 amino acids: CASQTGIMTNGYTF. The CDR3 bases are TGTGCCAGCCAAACAGGGATTATGACTAATGGCTACACCTTC.

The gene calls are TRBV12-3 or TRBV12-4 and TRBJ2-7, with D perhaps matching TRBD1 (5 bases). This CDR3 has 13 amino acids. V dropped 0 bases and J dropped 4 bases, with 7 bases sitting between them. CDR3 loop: CASSLAGLYEQYF. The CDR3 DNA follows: TGTGCCAGCAGTTTAGCGGGGCTATACGAGCAGTACTTC.

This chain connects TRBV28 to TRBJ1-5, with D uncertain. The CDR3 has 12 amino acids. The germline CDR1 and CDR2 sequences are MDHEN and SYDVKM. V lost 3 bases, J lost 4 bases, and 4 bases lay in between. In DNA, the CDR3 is TGTGCCAGCAGTTTTAGAAATCAGCCCCAGCATTTT. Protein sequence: CASSFRNQPQHF.

The CDR3 reads CASSPTKGLTASNQPQHF. The CDR3 bases are TGTGCCAGCTCACCAACTAAAGGGCTGACAGCTAGCAATCAGCCCCAGCATTTT. The chain links TRBV18 to TRBJ1-5, with D perhaps TRBD1 (5 bases). CDR1 KGHSH and CDR2 LQKENI come from the germline V gene. This CDR3 region has 18 residues. With 2 bases removed from V and 0 bases from J, the gap between germline ends came to 17 bases.

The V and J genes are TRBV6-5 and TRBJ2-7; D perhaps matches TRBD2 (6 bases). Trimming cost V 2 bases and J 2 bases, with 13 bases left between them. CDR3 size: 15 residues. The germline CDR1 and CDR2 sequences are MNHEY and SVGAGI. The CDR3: CASSYERTGAYEQYF. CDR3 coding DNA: TGTGCCAGCAGTTACGAAAGGACGGGGGCCTACGAGCAGTACTTC.

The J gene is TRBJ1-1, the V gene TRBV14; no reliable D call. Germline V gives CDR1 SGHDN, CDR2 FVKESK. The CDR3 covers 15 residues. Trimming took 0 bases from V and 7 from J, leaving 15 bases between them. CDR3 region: CASSQEIGGPGEAFF. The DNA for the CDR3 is TGTGCCAGCAGCCAAGAGATTGGAGGGCCCGGTGAAGCTTTCTTT.

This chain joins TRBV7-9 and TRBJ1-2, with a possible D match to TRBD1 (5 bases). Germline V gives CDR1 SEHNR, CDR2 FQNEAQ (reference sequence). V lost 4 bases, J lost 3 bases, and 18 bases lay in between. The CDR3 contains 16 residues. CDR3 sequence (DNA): TGTGCCAGCAGCTCATGGACACTCTCTGTCTACTATGGCTACACCTTC. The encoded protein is CASSSWTLSVYYGYTF.

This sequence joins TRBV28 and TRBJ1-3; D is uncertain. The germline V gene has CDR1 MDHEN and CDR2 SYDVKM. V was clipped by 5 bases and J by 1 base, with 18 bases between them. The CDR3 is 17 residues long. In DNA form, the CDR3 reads TGTGCCAGCAGTCCTACCGGGAAAGGCGATTCTGGAAACACCATATATTTT. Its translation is CASSPTGKGDSGNTIYF.

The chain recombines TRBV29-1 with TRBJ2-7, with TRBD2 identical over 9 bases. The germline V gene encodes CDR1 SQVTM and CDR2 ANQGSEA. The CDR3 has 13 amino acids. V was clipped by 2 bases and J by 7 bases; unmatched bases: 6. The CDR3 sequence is CSVESPSGNEQYF. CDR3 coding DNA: TGCAGCGTTGAATCGCCTAGCGGGAATGAGCAGTACTTC.

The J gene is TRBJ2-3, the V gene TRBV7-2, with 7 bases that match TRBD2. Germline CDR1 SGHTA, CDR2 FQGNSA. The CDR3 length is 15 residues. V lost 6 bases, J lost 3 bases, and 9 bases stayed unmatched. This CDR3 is CASRPWGGRTDTQYF. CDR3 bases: TGTGCCAGCAGACCTTGGGGAGGGAGGACAGATACGCAGTATTTT. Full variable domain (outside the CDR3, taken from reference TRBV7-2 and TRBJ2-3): GAGVSQSPSNKVTEKGKDVELRCDPISGHTALYWYRQSLGQGLEFLIYFQGNSAPDKSGLPSDRFSAERTGGSVSTLTIQRTQQEDSAVYLCASRPWGGRTDTQYFGPGTRLTVL.

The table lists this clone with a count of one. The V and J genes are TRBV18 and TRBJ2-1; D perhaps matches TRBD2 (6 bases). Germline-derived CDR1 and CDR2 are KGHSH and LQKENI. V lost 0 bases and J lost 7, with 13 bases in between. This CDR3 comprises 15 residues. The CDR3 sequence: CASSPPGSANNEQFF. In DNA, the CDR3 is TGTGCCAGCTCACCACCCGGGAGCGCCAATAATGAGCAGTTCTTC.

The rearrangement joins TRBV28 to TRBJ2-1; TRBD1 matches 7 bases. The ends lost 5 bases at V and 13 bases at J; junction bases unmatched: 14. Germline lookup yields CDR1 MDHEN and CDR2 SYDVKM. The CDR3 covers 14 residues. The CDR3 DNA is TGTGCCAGCAGTCCGGGACGACAGGGTTTATTACAGTTCTTC. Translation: CASSPGRQGLLQFF.

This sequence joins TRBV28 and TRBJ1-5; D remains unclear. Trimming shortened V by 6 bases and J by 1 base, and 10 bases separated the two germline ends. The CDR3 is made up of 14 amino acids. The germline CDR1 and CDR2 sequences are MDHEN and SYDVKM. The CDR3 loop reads CASRLPVSNQPQHF. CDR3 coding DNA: TGTGCCAGCAGACTCCCGGTGAGCAATCAGCCCCAGCATTTT. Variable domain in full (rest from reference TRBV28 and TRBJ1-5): DVKVTQSSRYLVKRTGEKVFLECVQDMDHENMFWYRQDPGLGLRLIYFSYDVKMKEKGDIPEGYSVSREKKERFSLILESASTNQTSMYLCASRLPVSNQPQHFGDGTRLSIL.

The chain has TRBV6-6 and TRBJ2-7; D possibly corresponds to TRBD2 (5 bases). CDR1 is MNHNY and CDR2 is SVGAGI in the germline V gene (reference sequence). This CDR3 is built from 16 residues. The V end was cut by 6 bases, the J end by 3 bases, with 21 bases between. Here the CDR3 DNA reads TGTGCCAGCAGAGAATCATTGACGGAGGCTTTCTACGAGCAGTACTTC. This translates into CASRESLTEAFYEQYF.

CDR3 nucleotides: TGTGCCATCAGAGCCGGACAGGGTGGGGCGTCACCCCTCCACTTT. Encoded protein: CAIRAGQGGASPLHF. V gene TRBV10-3 combines with J gene TRBJ1-6; 8 bases agree with TRBD1. The CDR3 extends over 15 amino acids. In germline, CDR1 is ENHRY, CDR2 SYGVKD. With 6 bases clipped from V and 10 bases from J, the junction kept 11 bases outside the gene matches.

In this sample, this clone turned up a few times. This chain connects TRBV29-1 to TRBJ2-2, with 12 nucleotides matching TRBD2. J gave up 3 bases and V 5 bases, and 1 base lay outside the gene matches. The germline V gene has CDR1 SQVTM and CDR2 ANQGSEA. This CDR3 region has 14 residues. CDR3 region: CSVRTSGDTGELFF. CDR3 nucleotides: TGCAGCGTTCGGACTAGCGGGGACACCGGGGAGCTGTTTTTT.

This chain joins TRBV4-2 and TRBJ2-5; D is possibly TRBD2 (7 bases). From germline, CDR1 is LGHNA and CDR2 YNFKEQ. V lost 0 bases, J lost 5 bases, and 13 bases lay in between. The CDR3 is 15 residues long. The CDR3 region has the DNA TGTGCCAGCAGCCAAGACCAGGGGAGGGGGGAGACCCAGTACTTC. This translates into CASSQDQGRGETQYF.

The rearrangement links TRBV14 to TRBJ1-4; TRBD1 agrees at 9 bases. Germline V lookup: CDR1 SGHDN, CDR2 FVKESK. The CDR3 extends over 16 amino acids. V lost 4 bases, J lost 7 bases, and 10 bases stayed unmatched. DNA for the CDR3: TGTGCCAGCAGCCCCAAAATCCGGGACAGGGCTGAAAAACTGTTTTTT. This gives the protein CASSPKIRDRAEKLFF.